Sequencing of this T cell receptor beta chain was carried out in a study of T cell responses to AZD1222 COVID-19 vaccine. Generated by immunoSEQ multiplex PCR, the TCRdb table keeps only in-frame clones and is missing some. The sample lists roughly 120,000 clones; 87% were seen once. The V end was cut by 4 bases, the J end by 3 bases, with 14 bases between. The CDR3 consists of 14 residues. Germline CDR1 is SGHRS and CDR2 is YFSETQ. The sequence came from an adult in good health. The V and J genes are TRBV5-1 and TRBJ2-7; weak D call: TRBD1 (7 bases). The sample consisted of peripheral blood, taken on day 0 of AZD1222 vaccination. Here the CDR3 reads CASSRTGDSYEQYF. CDR3 nucleotide sequence: TGCGCCAGCAGCCGTACGGGGGACAGCTACGAGCAGTACTTC.